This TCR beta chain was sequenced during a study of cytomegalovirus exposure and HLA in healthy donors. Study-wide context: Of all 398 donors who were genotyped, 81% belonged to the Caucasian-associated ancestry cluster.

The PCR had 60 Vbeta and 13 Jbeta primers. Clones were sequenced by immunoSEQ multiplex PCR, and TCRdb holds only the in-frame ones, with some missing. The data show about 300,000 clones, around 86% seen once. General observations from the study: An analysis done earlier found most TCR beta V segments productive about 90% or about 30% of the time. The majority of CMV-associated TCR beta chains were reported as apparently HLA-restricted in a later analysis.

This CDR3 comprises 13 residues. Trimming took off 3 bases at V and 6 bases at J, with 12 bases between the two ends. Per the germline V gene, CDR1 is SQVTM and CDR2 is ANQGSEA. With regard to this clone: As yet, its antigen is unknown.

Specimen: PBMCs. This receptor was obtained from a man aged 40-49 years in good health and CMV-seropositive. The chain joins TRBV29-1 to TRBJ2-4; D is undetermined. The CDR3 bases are TGCAGCGTTGATGTGGTCGGTGTAAACATTCAGTACTTC. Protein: CSVDVVGVNIQYF.